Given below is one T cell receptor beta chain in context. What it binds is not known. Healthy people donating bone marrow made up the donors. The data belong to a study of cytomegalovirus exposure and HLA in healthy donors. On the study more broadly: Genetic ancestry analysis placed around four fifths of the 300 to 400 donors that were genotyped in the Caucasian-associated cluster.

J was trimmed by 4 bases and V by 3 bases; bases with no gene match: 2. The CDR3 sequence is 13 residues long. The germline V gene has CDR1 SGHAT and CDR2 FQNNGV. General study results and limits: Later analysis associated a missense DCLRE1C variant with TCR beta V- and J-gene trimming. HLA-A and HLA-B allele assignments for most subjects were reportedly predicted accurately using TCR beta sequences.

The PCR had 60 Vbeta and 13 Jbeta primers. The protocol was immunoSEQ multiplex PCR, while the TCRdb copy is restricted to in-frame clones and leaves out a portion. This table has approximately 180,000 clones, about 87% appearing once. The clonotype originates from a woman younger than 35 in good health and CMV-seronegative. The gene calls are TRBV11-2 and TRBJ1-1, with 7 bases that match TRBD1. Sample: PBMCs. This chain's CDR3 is CASSFKGATEAFF. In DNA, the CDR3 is TGTGCCAGCAGCTTTAAGGGGGCCACTGAAGCTTTCTTT.